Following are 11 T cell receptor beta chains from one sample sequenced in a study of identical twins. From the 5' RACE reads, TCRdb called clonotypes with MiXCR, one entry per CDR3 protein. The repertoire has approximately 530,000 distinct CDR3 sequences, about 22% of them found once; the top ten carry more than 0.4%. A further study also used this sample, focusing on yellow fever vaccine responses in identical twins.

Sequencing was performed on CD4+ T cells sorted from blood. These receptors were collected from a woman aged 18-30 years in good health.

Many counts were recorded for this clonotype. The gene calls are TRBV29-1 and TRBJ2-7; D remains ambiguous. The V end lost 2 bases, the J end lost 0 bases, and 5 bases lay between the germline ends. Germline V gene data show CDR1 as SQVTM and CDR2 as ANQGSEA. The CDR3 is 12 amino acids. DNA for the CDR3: TGCAGCGTTGAAACCAACTCCTACGAGCAGTACTTC. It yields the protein CSVETNSYEQYF.

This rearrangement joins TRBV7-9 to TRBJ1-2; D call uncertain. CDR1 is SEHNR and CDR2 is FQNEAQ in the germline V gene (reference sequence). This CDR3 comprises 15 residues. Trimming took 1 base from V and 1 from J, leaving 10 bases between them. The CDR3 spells CASSLGGRSNYGYTF. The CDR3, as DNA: TGTGCCAGCAGCTTAGGAGGCAGAAGTAACTATGGCTACACCTTC.

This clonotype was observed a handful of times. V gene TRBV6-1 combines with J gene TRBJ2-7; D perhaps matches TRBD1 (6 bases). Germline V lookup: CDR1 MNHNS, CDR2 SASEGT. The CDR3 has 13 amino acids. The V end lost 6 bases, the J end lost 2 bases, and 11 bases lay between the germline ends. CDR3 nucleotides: TGTGCCAGCAGACAGGGTGGCGCCTACGAGCAGTACTTC. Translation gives CASRQGGAYEQYF.

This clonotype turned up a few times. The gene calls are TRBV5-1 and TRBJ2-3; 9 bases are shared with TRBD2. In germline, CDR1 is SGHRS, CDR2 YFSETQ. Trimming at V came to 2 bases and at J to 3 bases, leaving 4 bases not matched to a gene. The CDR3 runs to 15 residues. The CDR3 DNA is TGCGCCAGCAGCTTTAGCGGGGGCGGGACAGATACGCAGTATTTT. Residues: CASSFSGGGTDTQYF.

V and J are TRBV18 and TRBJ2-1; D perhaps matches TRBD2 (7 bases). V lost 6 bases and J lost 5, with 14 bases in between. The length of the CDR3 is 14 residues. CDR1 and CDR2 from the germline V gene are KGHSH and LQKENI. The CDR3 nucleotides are TGTGCCAGCTCCCGCGGGGGCATCGACAATGAGCAGTTCTTC. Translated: CASSRGGIDNEQFF.

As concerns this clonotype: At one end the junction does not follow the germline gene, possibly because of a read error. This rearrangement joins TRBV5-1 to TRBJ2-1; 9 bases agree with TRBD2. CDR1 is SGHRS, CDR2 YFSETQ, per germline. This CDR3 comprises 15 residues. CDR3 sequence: CASSSGASGDNEQSF. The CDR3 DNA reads TGCGCCAGCAGTAGTGGGGCTAGCGGGGACAATGAGCAGTCCTTC.

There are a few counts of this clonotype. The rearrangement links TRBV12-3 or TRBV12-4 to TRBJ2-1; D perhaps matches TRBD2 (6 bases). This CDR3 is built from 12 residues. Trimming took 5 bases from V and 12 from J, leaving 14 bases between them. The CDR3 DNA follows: TGTGCCAGCAGTCCTTGGACTAATTTGCAGTTCTTC. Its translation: CASSPWTNLQFF.

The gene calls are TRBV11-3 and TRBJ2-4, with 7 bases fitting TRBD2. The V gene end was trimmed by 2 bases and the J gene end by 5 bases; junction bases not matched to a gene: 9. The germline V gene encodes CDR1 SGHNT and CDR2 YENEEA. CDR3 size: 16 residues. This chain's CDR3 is CASSLSLGGMENIQYF. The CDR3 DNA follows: TGTGCCAGCAGCTTATCTTTGGGAGGGATGGAAAACATTCAGTACTTC.

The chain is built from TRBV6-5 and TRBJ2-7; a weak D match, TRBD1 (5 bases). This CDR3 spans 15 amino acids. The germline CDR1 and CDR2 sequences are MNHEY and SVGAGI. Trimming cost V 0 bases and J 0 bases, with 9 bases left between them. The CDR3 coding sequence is TGTGCCAGCAGTTACTCAGGGGTGGGCTCCTACGAGCAGTACTTC. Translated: CASSYSGVGSYEQYF.

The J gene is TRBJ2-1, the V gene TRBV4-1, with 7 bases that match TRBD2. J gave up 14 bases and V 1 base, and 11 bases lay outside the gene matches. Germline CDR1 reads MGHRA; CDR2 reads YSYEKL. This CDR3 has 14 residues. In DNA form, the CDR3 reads TGCGCCAGCAGCCAAGTACCCGGGGAGGGCCCGGAGTTCTTC. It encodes CASSQVPGEGPEFF.

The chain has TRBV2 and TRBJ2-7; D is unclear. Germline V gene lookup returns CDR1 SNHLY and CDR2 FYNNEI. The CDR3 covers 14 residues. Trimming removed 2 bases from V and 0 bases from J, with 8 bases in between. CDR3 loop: CASSERRVSYEQYF. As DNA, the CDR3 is TGTGCCAGCAGTGAACGTCGGGTCTCCTACGAGCAGTACTTC.